The 17 T cell receptor beta chains below all came from one sample that was sequenced in a study of shared clonotypes between healthy human individuals. Profiling relied on immunoSEQ multiplex PCR, and the TCRdb table lists in-frame clones only, not all of them. The table records approximately 2.1 million clones, approximately 93% of them present only once. Sequencing used naive CD4+ T cells from PBMCs. Subset given: CD45RA+ positively selected. Every receptor here comes from a man between 18 and 35 years old in good health. Some clones in this sample may be carry-over from other donors' samples.

This chain connects TRBV7-6 to TRBJ2-7; TRBD2 matches 9 bases. CDR1 SGHVS and CDR2 FNYEAQ come from the germline V gene. After removal of 0 bases from V and 4 bases from J, the junction contained 7 bases not matched to a gene. This CDR3 has 16 amino acids. The CDR3 here is CASSLAPTSGIYEQYF. DNA of the CDR3: TGTGCCAGCAGCTTAGCGCCGACTAGCGGAATATACGAGCAGTACTTC.

The chain has TRBV7-3 and TRBJ1-5, with 8 bases matching TRBD1. V trimming: 5 bases; J trimming: 5 bases; junction bases outside the gene matches: 11. The CDR3 is 16 residues long. Germline V gives CDR1 SGHTA, CDR2 FQGTGA. The CDR3 spells CASSPPGQVGDQPQHF. The CDR3 nucleotides are TGTGCCAGCAGCCCCCCGGGACAGGTTGGTGATCAGCCCCAGCATTTT.

This chain connects TRBV5-1 to TRBJ2-2; a possible D gene is TRBD2 (5 bases). Per the germline V gene, CDR1 is SGHRS and CDR2 is YFSETQ. The CDR3 has 15 amino acids. The V end was cut by 3 bases, the J end by 3 bases, with 12 bases between. The CDR3 loop is CASSSGNSDTGELFF. The CDR3 bases are TGCGCCAGCAGCTCGGGAAATTCGGACACCGGGGAGCTGTTTTTT.

This clone was observed a single time. This chain joins TRBV18 and TRBJ2-5; possibly TRBD1 for D (8 bases). Looked up from germline, CDR1 is KGHSH and CDR2 is LQKENI. The CDR3 extends over 16 amino acids. The V and J ends lost 4 bases and 3 bases respectively, with 18 bases between them. The CDR3 region has the DNA TGTGCCAGCTCACAAACAGGGGGGGGCTCGGAAGAGACCCAGTACTTC. Its translation is CASSQTGGGSEETQYF.

As concerns this clone: Additional DNA sequences in this sample encode the identical CDR3. The gene calls are TRBV5-1 and TRBJ2-3; 7 nucleotides match TRBD2. The length of the CDR3 is 15 residues. The V gene end was trimmed by 0 bases and the J gene end by 4 bases; junction bases not matched to a gene: 5. Germline V gene sequence: CDR1 SGHRS, CDR2 YFSETQ. The CDR3 is CASSLGGLEADTQYF. DNA for the CDR3: TGCGCCAGCAGCTTGGGTGGACTAGAGGCAGATACGCAGTATTTT.

The chain carries TRBV9 and TRBJ1-2; TRBD1 agrees at 7 bases. The V gene end was trimmed by 0 bases and the J gene end by 4 bases; junction bases not matched to a gene: 3. Germline CDR1 is SGDLS and CDR2 is YYNGEE. CDR3 size: 14 residues. The CDR3 coding sequence is TGTGCCAGCAGCGTAGGGGGACAGCCCTATGGCTACACCTTC. Residues: CASSVGGQPYGYTF.

This rearrangement joins TRBV5-1 to TRBJ2-4, with D possibly called TRBD1 or TRBD2 (5 bases each). The CDR3 consists of 16 residues. Germline V gene sequence: CDR1 SGHRS, CDR2 YFSETQ. Between the trimmed V and J ends, which lost 0 bases and 0 bases, there was a span of 10 bases. The CDR3 region is CASSLGSGGAKNIQYF. As DNA, the CDR3 is TGCGCCAGCAGCTTGGGATCTGGGGGAGCCAAAAACATTCAGTACTTC.

The chain combines TRBV4-1 with TRBJ1-2; D call uncertain. This CDR3 region has 17 residues. Germline CDR1 is MGHRA and CDR2 is YSYEKL. The germline V and J ends were trimmed by 1 base and 7 bases, with 22 bases remaining between them. Here the CDR3 reads CASSQALRSSPGGGYTF. For the CDR3, the DNA is TGCGCCAGCAGCCAAGCTCTGAGAAGTTCCCCTGGCGGTGGCTACACCTTC.

The V gene is TRBV10-1, the J gene TRBJ2-2; possible D gene TRBD2, 6 bases. This CDR3 comprises 14 residues. V was clipped by 4 bases and J by 4 bases, with 10 bases between them. Germline values: CDR1 WNHNN, CDR2 SYGVQD (reference sequence). This CDR3 reads CASSVSGATGELFF. The CDR3 DNA is TGCGCCAGCAGTGTGTCGGGAGCCACCGGGGAGCTGTTTTTT.

J is TRBJ2-3 and V is TRBV27, with TRBD2 identical over 10 bases. The CDR3 spans 16 residues. V was pared by 3 bases and J by 4 bases, with 7 bases of the junction left unmatched. Germline-derived CDR1 and CDR2 are MNHEY and SMNVEV (reference sequence). CDR3 sequence: CASSLKRGGSPDTQYF. The DNA for the CDR3 is TGTGCCAGCAGTTTGAAGCGGGGGGGGTCCCCAGATACGCAGTATTTT.

This chain connects TRBV18 to TRBJ1-1, with D possibly matching TRBD1 (5 bases). V was pared by 3 bases and J by 5 bases, with 22 bases between. The length of the CDR3 is 17 residues. Looked up from germline, CDR1 is KGHSH and CDR2 is LQKENI. The CDR3 nucleotides are TGTGCCAGCTCACCCAACCTAAAAGGGGCTGATCAGACTGAAGCTTTCTTT. The encoded protein is CASSPNLKGADQTEAFF.

This clone was recorded only once. The same CDR3 also results from other DNA sequences found in this sample. The chain joins TRBV6-4 to TRBJ2-2; TRBD2 matches at 11 bases. Germline CDR1 and CDR2: MRHNA and SNTAGT. Losses at the gene ends were 4 bases for V and 6 bases for J; bases not matched to a gene: 4. The CDR3 has 15 residues. DNA of the CDR3: TGTGCCAGCAGTGCAGGACTAGCGGGTGCCGGGGAGCTGTTTTTT. This sequence encodes CASSAGLAGAGELFF.

This chain connects TRBV7-9 to TRBJ2-3; TRBD2 might be the D (6 bases). There are 15 residues in the CDR3. V lost 3 bases, J lost 6 bases, and 16 bases lay in between. Germline-derived CDR1 and CDR2 are SEHNR and FQNEAQ (reference sequence). The CDR3 nucleotides are TGTGCCAGCAGCTTCCTTCGCGGGAACATGGATACGCAGTATTTT. Translation: CASSFLRGNMDTQYF.

The chain uses TRBV6-6 and TRBJ1-1; 11 bases fit TRBD1. V gave up 2 bases and J gave up 4 bases; unmatched junction bases: 3. This CDR3 region has 15 residues. The germline gives CDR1 MNHNY, CDR2 SVGAGI (reference sequence). Written as DNA, the CDR3 is TGTGCCAGCAGTTACCCCGGGACAGGGGGCACTGAAGCTTTCTTT. Its translation is CASSYPGTGGTEAFF.

The chain uses TRBV18 and TRBJ2-7, with 9 bases fitting TRBD1. Germline CDR1 reads KGHSH; CDR2 reads LQKENI. V lost 4 bases and J lost 1; bases outside the gene matches: 5. The CDR3 totals 15 residues. The CDR3 sequence: CASSLRQGGSYEQYF. The CDR3 DNA reads as TGTGCCAGCTCACTTCGACAGGGGGGATCCTACGAGCAGTACTTC.

The V call is TRBV29-1, the J call TRBJ2-5; D tentatively fits TRBD1 or TRBD2 (5 bases each). V lost 4 bases to trimming and J lost 0 bases, with 9 bases between them. Germline loops: CDR1 SQVTM, CDR2 ANQGSEA. The CDR3 loop spans 13 amino acids. CDR3: CSVAGRYQETQYF. CDR3 DNA: TGCAGCGTTGCGGGACGGTACCAAGAGACCCAGTACTTC.

This chain joins TRBV6-6 and TRBJ1-1; TRBD1 is a possible D gene (5 bases). The CDR3 spans 15 residues. Germline CDR1 is MNHNY and CDR2 is SVGAGI (reference sequence). The V end was cut by 2 bases, the J end by 1 base, with 11 bases between. This chain's CDR3 is CASSYIQGSNTEAFF. In nucleotides, the CDR3 is TGTGCCAGCAGTTACATCCAGGGCTCGAACACTGAAGCTTTCTTT.